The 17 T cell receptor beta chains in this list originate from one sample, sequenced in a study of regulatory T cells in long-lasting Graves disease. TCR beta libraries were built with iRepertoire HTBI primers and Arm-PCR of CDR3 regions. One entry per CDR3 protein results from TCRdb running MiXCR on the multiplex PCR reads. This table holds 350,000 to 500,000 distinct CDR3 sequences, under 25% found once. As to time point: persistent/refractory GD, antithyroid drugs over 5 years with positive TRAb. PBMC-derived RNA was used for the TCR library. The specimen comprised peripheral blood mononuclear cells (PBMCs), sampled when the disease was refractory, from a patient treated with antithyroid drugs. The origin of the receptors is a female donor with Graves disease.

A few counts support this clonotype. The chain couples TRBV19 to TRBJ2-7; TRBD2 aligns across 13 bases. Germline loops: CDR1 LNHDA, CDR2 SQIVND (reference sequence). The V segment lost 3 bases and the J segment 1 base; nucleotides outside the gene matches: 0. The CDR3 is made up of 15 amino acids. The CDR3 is CASSMGLAGSYEQYF. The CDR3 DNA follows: TGTGCCAGTAGTATGGGACTAGCGGGGTCCTACGAGCAGTACTTC.

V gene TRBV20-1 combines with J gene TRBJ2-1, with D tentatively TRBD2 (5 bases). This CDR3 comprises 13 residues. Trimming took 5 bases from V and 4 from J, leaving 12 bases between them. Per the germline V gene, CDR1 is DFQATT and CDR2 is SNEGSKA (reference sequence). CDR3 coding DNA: TGCAGTGCTCGCACTAGGACTTACAATGAGCAGTTCTTC. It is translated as CSARTRTYNEQFF.

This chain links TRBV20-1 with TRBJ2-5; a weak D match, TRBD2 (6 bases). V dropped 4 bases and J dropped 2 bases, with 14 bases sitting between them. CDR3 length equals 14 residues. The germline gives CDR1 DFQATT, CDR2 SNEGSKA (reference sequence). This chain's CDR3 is CSAIIIGRQETQYF. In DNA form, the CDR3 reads TGCAGTGCTATAATTATCGGGAGACAAGAGACCCAGTACTTC.

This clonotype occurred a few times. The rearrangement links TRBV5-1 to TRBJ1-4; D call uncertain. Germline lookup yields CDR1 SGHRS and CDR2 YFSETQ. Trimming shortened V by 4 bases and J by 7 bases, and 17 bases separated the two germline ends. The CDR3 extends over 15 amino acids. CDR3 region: CASSREGSGGEKLFF. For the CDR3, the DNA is TGCGCCAGCAGCCGGGAAGGTTCGGGTGGTGAAAAACTGTTTTTT.

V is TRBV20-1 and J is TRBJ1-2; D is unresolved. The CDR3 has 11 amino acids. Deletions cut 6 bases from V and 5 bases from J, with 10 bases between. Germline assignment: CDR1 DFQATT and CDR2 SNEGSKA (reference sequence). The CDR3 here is CSAKPPYGYTF. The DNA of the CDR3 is TGCAGTGCCAAACCCCCTTATGGCTACACCTTC.

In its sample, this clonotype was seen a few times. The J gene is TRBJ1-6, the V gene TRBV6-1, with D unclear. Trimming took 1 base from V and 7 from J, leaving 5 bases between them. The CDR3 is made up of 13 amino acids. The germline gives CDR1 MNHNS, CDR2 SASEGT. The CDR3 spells CASSEGVNSPLHF. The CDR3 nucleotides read TGTGCCAGCAGTGAAGGGGTCAATTCACCCCTCCACTTT.

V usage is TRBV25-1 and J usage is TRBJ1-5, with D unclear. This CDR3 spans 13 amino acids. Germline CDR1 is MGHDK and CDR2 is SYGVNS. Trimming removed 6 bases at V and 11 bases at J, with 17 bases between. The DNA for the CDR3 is TGTGCCAGCAGCCCGGGAGATCATATGTCCCAGCATTTT. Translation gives CASSPGDHMSQHF.

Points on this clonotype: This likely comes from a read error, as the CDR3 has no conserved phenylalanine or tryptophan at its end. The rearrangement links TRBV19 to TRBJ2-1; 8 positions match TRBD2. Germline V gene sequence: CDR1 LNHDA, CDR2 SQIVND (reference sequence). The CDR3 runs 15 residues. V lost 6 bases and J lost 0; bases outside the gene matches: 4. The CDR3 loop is CASSREGSSYNEQFL. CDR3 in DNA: TGTGCCAGTAGCCGGGAGGGAAGCTCCTACAATGAGCAGTTCCTC.

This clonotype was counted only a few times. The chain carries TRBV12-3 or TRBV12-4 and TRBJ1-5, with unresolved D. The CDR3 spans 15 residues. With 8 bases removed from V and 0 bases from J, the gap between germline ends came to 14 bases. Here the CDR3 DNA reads TGTGCCAGCGGTACCCCCCGGAGTAGCAATCAGCCCCAGCATTTT. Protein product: CASGTPRSSNQPQHF.

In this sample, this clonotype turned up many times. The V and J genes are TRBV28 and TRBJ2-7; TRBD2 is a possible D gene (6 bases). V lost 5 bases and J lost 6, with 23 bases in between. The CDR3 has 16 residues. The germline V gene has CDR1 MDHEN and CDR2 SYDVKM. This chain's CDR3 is CASSNWGGYPRAEQYF. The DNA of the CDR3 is TGTGCCAGCAGTAACTGGGGAGGCTACCCCCGCGCCGAGCAGTACTTC.

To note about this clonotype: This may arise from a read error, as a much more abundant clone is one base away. The DNA of the CDR3 is TGTGTCAGCAGTGAACTCGGGACAAACAATCAGCCCCAGCATTTT. As protein: CVSSELGTNNQPQHF. The V and J genes are TRBV6-2 or TRBV6-3 and TRBJ1-5; TRBD1 might be the D (6 bases). CDR1 MNHEY and CDR2 SVGEGT come from the germline V gene. The CDR3 length is 15 residues.

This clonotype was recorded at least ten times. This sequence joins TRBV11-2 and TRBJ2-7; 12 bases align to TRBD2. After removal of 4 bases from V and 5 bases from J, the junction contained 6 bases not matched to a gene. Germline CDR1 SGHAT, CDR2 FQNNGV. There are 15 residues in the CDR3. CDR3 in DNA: TGTGCCAGCAGCTCAGGACTAGCGGGATCCGACGAGCAGTACTTC. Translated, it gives CASSSGLAGSDEQYF.

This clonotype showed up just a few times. The CDR3 DNA follows: TGTGCCAGCAGTTTAATTCAGGGGGGAGGTTCACCCCTCCACTTT. This gives the protein CASSLIQGGGSPLHF. The J gene is TRBJ1-6, the V gene TRBV27; 7 positions agree with TRBD1. Germline CDR1 and CDR2: MNHEY and SMNVEV (reference sequence). After removal of 2 bases from V and 9 bases from J, the junction contained 7 bases not matched to a gene. The CDR3 length is 15 residues.

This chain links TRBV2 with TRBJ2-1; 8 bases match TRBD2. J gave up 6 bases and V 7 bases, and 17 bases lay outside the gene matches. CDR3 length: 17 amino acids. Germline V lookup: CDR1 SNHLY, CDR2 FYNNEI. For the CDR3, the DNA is TGTGCCAGCATCCCTCAGGGTTCGCGGGGGGCCTGCAATGAGCAGTTCTTC. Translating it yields CASIPQGSRGACNEQFF.

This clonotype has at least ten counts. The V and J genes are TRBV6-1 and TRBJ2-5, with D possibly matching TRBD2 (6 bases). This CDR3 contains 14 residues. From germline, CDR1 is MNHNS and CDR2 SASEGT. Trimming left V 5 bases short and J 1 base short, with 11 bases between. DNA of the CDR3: TGTGCCAGCAGTCGGCGGGATACCCAAGAGACCCAGTACTTC. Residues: CASSRRDTQETQYF.

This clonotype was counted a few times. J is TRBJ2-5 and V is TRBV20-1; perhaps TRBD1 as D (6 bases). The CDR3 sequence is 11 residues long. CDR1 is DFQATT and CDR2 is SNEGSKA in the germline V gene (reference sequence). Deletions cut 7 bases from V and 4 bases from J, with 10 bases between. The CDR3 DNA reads TGCAGTGTCATAGGGGGAGAGACCCAGTACTTC. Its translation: CSVIGGETQYF.

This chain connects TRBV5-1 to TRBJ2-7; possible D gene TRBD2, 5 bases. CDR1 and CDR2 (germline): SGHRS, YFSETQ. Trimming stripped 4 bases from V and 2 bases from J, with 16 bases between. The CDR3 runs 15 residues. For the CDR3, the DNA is TGCGCCAGCAGCCCAAGCTGGGAGAAACCCTACGAGCAGTACTTC. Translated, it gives CASSPSWEKPYEQYF.